A single sample gave rise to the 19 T cell receptor beta chains below, sequenced in a study of cytomegalovirus exposure and HLA in healthy donors. Amplification used 60 Vbeta primers and 13 Jbeta primers. Generated by immunoSEQ multiplex PCR, the TCRdb table keeps only in-frame clones and is missing some. Its listing shows 130,000 to 150,000 clones. Source material: PBMCs. The receptor set was obtained from a woman between 45 and 65 years old in good health and CMV-seronegative.

The chain carries TRBV18 and TRBJ1-2; D ambiguous. Germline CDR1 reads KGHSH; CDR2 reads LQKENI. Trimming took 3 bases from V and 0 from J, leaving 14 bases between them. This CDR3 contains 16 residues. CDR3 sequence (DNA): TGTGCCAGCTCACCTTCCACTCCCGGGGCTAACTATGGCTACACCTTC. Translation: CASSPSTPGANYGYTF.

The chain is built from TRBV11-2 and TRBJ1-1; D call uncertain. V gave up 5 bases and J gave up 1 base, with 5 bases separating them. This CDR3 region has 12 residues. Germline values: CDR1 SGHAT, CDR2 FQNNGV. The CDR3 DNA reads as TGTGCCAGCAGCCTCTGGAACACTGAAGCTTTCTTT. It translates to CASSLWNTEAFF.

The chain uses TRBV9 and TRBJ2-1; 7 bases map to TRBD2. From germline, CDR1 is SGDLS and CDR2 YYNGEE. The CDR3 has 14 amino acids. V was clipped by 3 bases and J by 6 bases; unmatched bases: 6. The CDR3 loop is CASSDLGGTNEQFF. DNA of the CDR3: TGTGCCAGCAGCGACCTGGGGGGGACCAATGAGCAGTTCTTC.

The rearrangement links TRBV12-5 to TRBJ2-2, with D tentatively TRBD1 (5 bases). Trimming cost V 6 bases and J 8 bases, with 16 bases left between them. The CDR3 spans 14 residues. Germline CDR1 reads LGHNT; CDR2 reads FRNRAP. CDR3 bases: TGTGCTAGTGGGCCGAAATCAGGGCAGGGGGAGCTGTTTTTT. This sequence encodes CASGPKSGQGELFF.

The CDR3 spells CASSVSQGQPQHF. The DNA of the CDR3 is TGTGCCAGCAGCGTCTCCCAGGGTCAGCCCCAGCATTTT. The rearrangement links TRBV7-2 to TRBJ1-5; D is possibly TRBD1 (5 bases). This CDR3 has 13 residues. V was trimmed by 5 bases and J by 6 bases, leaving 11 bases between them. Germline values: CDR1 SGHTA, CDR2 FQGNSA.

The gene calls are TRBV6-1 and TRBJ2-7, with unresolved D. The germline V gene has CDR1 MNHNS and CDR2 SASEGT. CDR3 length: 17 residues. V was cut by 4 bases and J by 2 bases, with 21 bases left in between. The CDR3 bases are TGTGCCAGCAGTGTCTGGGCCCTCTCTGACATTGCCTACGAGCAGTACTTC. Protein product: CASSVWALSDIAYEQYF.

The chain has TRBV4-2 and TRBJ1-2; D gene ambiguous. This CDR3 has 14 amino acids. Trimming took 5 bases from V and 1 from J, leaving 11 bases between them. The germline CDR1 and CDR2 sequences are LGHNA and YNFKEQ. CDR3 bases: TGTGCCAGCAGCGTCGGGAATTTTAACTATGGCTACACCTTC. It encodes CASSVGNFNYGYTF.

The chain uses TRBV7-8 and TRBJ2-1; TRBD2 aligns across 9 bases. The germline V gene encodes CDR1 SGHVS and CDR2 FQNEAQ. J was trimmed by 4 bases and V by 5 bases; bases with no gene match: 6. This CDR3 has 15 amino acids. The CDR3 bases are TGTGCCAGCAGCCTGAGCGGGGGGTTTTACAATGAGCAGTTCTTC. This translates into CASSLSGGFYNEQFF.

V is TRBV4-1 and J is TRBJ2-1, with 10 bases aligning to TRBD2. Per germline, CDR1 MGHRA and CDR2 YSYEKL. The CDR3 is made up of 16 amino acids. The V gene end was trimmed by 7 bases and the J gene end by 8 bases; junction bases not matched to a gene: 14. CDR3 bases: TGCGCCAGCAAAGGGCAACTAGCGGGATCGTCGGATGAGCAGTTCTTC. The encoded protein is CASKGQLAGSSDEQFF.

V is TRBV25-1 and J is TRBJ1-1, with a weak D call TRBD1 (5 bases). V shed 0 bases and J shed 1 base, with 9 bases lying between them. This CDR3 spans 15 amino acids. The germline CDR1 and CDR2 sequences are MGHDK and SYGVNS. CDR3 region: CASSEYGGRNTEAFF. The CDR3 region has the DNA TGTGCCAGCAGTGAATACGGGGGGAGGAACACTGAAGCTTTCTTT.

The chain recombines TRBV5-1 with TRBJ2-3; 10 bases map to TRBD2. This CDR3 spans 15 amino acids. With 4 bases clipped from V and 6 bases from J, the junction kept 8 bases outside the gene matches. From germline, CDR1 is SGHRS and CDR2 YFSETQ. As DNA, the CDR3 is TGCGCCAGCAGCCCCCTAGCGGGGGTGGTTGATACGCAGTATTTT. Translated: CASSPLAGVVDTQYF.

The chain couples TRBV30 to TRBJ1-4; D remains ambiguous. The CDR3 extends over 13 amino acids. The ends were cut back, 0 bases at V and 5 bases at J, with 7 bases in the middle. The germline V gene encodes CDR1 GTSNPN and CDR2 SVGIG (reference sequence). CDR3 in amino acids: CAWSVNSNEKLFF. Here the CDR3 DNA reads TGTGCCTGGAGTGTAAACAGCAATGAAAAACTGTTTTTT.

V gene TRBV11-3 combines with J gene TRBJ2-7; D perhaps matches TRBD2 (6 bases). The ends were cut back, 1 base at V and 2 bases at J, with 12 bases in the middle. This CDR3 spans 15 amino acids. CDR1 SGHNT and CDR2 YENEEA come from the germline V gene. The CDR3 DNA is TGTGCCAGCAGCTTAGGGGGAGGCGGTCCCTACGAGCAGTACTTC. This gives the protein CASSLGGGGPYEQYF.

This chain connects TRBV28 to TRBJ1-5; the match to TRBD1 covers 10 bases. Trimming took 5 bases from V and 7 from J; bases not matched to a gene: 11. CDR3 length equals 16 residues. CDR1 and CDR2 (germline): MDHEN, SYDVKM. The CDR3 region has the DNA TGTGCCAGCAGTCCCCTCAGGGGGACAGGGGAACAGCCCCAGCATTTT. This encodes CASSPLRGTGEQPQHF. The full variable domain, completed using reference TRBV28 and TRBJ1-5, is DVKVTQSSRYLVKRTGEKVFLECVQDMDHENMFWYRQDPGLGLRLIYFSYDVKMKEKGDIPEGYSVSREKKERFSLILESASTNQTSMYLCASSPLRGTGEQPQHFGDGTRLSIL.

The CDR3 sequence is CASSPDTLSGNTIYF. The CDR3 nucleotides are TGTGCCAGCAGCCCGGACACACTCTCTGGAAACACCATATATTTT. The rearrangement links TRBV7-2 to TRBJ1-3, with a possible D match to TRBD1 (5 bases). This CDR3 is 15 amino acids long. V lost 5 bases and J 0 bases, leaving 11 bases between the germline ends. CDR1 SGHTA and CDR2 FQGNSA come from the germline V gene.

This chain links TRBV7-2 with TRBJ2-1, with D maybe TRBD2 (7 bases). This CDR3 has 18 amino acids. Germline CDR1 and CDR2: SGHTA and FQGNSA. V was trimmed by 0 bases and J by 2 bases, leaving 17 bases between them. CDR3 bases: TGTGCCAGCAGCTTAGCCGGGGGGCGGAGTTCGGCCTACAATGAGCAGTTCTTC. This gives the protein CASSLAGGRSSAYNEQFF.

The chain employs TRBV4-1 and TRBJ2-6, with a weak D call TRBD1 (5 bases). The CDR3 extends over 17 amino acids. The germline V gene has CDR1 MGHRA and CDR2 YSYEKL. V was shortened by 1 base and J by 0 bases, with 10 bases between the two germline ends. The CDR3 sequence is CASSQGGTHSGANVLTF. DNA for the CDR3: TGCGCCAGCAGCCAAGGGGGCACTCACTCTGGGGCCAACGTCCTGACTTTC.

Here the CDR3 DNA reads TGTGCCAGCAGCTTAGAAACAGGCGACTATGGCTACACCTTC. It is translated as CASSLETGDYGYTF. The chain has TRBV11-1 and TRBJ1-2; possibly TRBD1 for D (5 bases). Germline lookup yields CDR1 SGHAT and CDR2 FQDESV (reference sequence). The germline V and J ends were trimmed by 1 base and 3 bases, with 9 bases remaining between them. This CDR3 is 14 amino acids long.

The chain recombines TRBV7-6 with TRBJ2-7; D is ambiguous. The CDR3 is made up of 13 amino acids. From germline, CDR1 is SGHVS and CDR2 FNYEAQ. The V and J ends lost 4 bases and 3 bases respectively, with 10 bases between them. The CDR3 loop is CASSSAENYEQYF. The DNA for the CDR3 is TGTGCCAGCAGCTCCGCGGAGAACTACGAGCAGTACTTC.